This T cell receptor (beta chain) was recovered during a study of T cell responses to AZD1222 COVID-19 vaccine. The table came from immunoSEQ multiplex PCR; TCRdb's copy has only in-frame clones and leaves some out. This table holds around 70,000 clones, 79% found once. This CDR3 has 16 residues. CDR1 is SGDLS and CDR2 is YYNGEE in the germline V gene. The germline V and J ends were trimmed by 5 bases and 1 base, with 16 bases remaining between them. This clone was recorded once. As yet, its antigen is unknown. Points from the study as a whole: Rises in breadth and depth of Spike-specific TCRs came after two AZD1222 doses. The study sampled repertoires only after the peak T cell response.

The sequences come from peripheral blood, collected on day 0 of MenACWY control vaccination. The chain joins TRBV9 to TRBJ1-3; TRBD1 might be the D (5 bases). The receptor was isolated from an adult in good health. The CDR3 region has the DNA TGTGCCAGCAGTCTTCAAGACAGCATTTCTGGAAACACCATATATTTT. The encoded protein is CASSLQDSISGNTIYF.